Shown below are 26 T cell receptor beta chains from a single sample sequenced in a study of lung T cells in sarcoidosis with Löfgren's syndrome. Each CDR3 protein is one row after TCRdb ran MiXCR on the reads. In the table there are 9,400 or so distinct CDR3 sequences, 15% to 20% of which are singletons. The sample was CD4+ T cells from bronchoalveolar lavage. The receptors stem from a human donor with sarcoidosis (Löfgren's syndrome or another form), or a control subject (not recorded which).

To note about this clonotype: Germline and junction disagree at one end, which may indicate a read error. J is TRBJ2-3 and V is TRBV7-3; TRBD1 might be the D (5 bases). The CDR3 runs 14 residues. CDR1 is SGHTA and CDR2 is FQGTGA in the germline V gene. CDR3 bases: TGTGCCAGCAACTTTAGGTCAGGGTCAGATACGCGGTATTTT. Amino acids: CASNFRSGSDTRYF.

This chain uses TRBV3-1 with TRBJ2-6; no reliable D call. In germline, CDR1 is LGHDT, CDR2 YNNKEL (reference sequence). This CDR3 contains 15 residues. The V and J ends lost 0 bases and 4 bases respectively, with 7 bases between them. The CDR3 nucleotides are TGTGCCAGCAGCCAAGATAGTACCGGGGCCAACGTCCTGACTTTC. Protein: CASSQDSTGANVLTF.

This clonotype was counted ten times or more. This chain uses TRBV5-4 with TRBJ1-1, with D perhaps TRBD1 (6 bases). There are 14 residues in the CDR3. From germline, CDR1 is SGHNT and CDR2 YYREEE (reference sequence). V lost 3 bases, J lost 3 bases, and 12 bases lay in between. DNA for the CDR3: TGTGCCAGCAGCTCGGGGGCGTCGGACACTGAAGCTTTCTTT. Translated, it gives CASSSGASDTEAFF.

This clonotype came up a few times. This may be a read error: a much more frequent sequence differs by one nucleotide. V is TRBV19 and J is TRBJ1-1; D is possibly TRBD1 (6 bases). Between the trimmed V and J ends, which lost 5 bases and 4 bases, there was a span of 17 bases. CDR3 length equals 15 residues. Germline assignment: CDR1 LNHDA and CDR2 SQIVND (reference sequence). The DNA of the CDR3 is TGTGCCAGTAGTTCGGACAGCGGCCGGAGCACTGAAGCTTTCTTT. This gives the protein CASSSDSGRSTEAFF.

This rearrangement joins TRBV5-1 to TRBJ2-7; D assignment may be TRBD1 or TRBD2 (5 bases each). CDR1 SGHRS and CDR2 YFSETQ come from the germline V gene. Trimming took off 4 bases at V and 4 bases at J, with 6 bases between the two ends. The CDR3 spans 11 residues. This CDR3 is CASSGGYEQYF. The CDR3 nucleotides are TGCGCCAGCAGCGGGGGATACGAGCAGTACTTC. Variable domain in full (rest from reference TRBV5-1 and TRBJ2-7): KAGVTQTPRYLIKTRGQQVTLSCSPISGHRSVSWYQQTPGQGLQFLFEYFSETQRNKGNFPGRFSGRQFSNSRSEMNVSTLELGDSALYLCASSGGYEQYFGPGTRLTVT.

This clonotype was counted many times. This chain connects TRBV19 to TRBJ2-7, with 9 bases that match TRBD1. Per the germline V gene, CDR1 is LNHDA and CDR2 is SQIVND (reference sequence). V shed 10 bases, J shed 0 bases, and the junction held 16 bases outside the gene matches. This CDR3 is 17 amino acids long. In nucleotides, the CDR3 is TGTGCCACCCGAGGGCCGGGACAGGGCAAGGGCTCCTACGAGCAGTACTTC. Translated, it gives CATRGPGQGKGSYEQYF.

The chain is built from TRBV9 and TRBJ2-2, with D perhaps TRBD2 (5 bases). The CDR3 is made up of 15 amino acids. Germline V lookup: CDR1 SGDLS, CDR2 YYNGEE. V was cut by 3 bases and J by 0 bases, with 9 bases left in between. In DNA, the CDR3 is TGTGCCAGCAGCGGTACACTAGCGAACACCGGGGAGCTGTTTTTT. Amino acids: CASSGTLANTGELFF.

The V gene is TRBV20-1, the J gene TRBJ2-7, with D tentatively TRBD2 (5 bases). CDR1 is DFQATT and CDR2 is SNEGSKA in the germline V gene (reference sequence). This CDR3 is built from 12 residues. V was clipped by 5 bases and J by 4 bases, with 12 bases between them. CDR3 sequence reads: CSARPGVYEQYF. The CDR3 DNA reads as TGCAGTGCTCGTCCCGGGGTTTACGAGCAGTACTTC.

As to this clonotype: A much bigger clone sits one base away, suggesting this may be a read error. The rearrangement joins TRBV20-1 to TRBJ2-7; D is ambiguous. Germline V lookup: CDR1 DFQATT, CDR2 SNEGSKA (reference sequence). The CDR3 length is 10 residues. Trimming took off 4 bases at V and 4 bases at J, with 5 bases between the two ends. DNA for the CDR3: TGCAGTGCTAACGAGTACGAGCAGTACTTC. Translated: CSANEYEQYF.

This clonotype was counted ten times or more. V usage is TRBV7-8 and J usage is TRBJ2-5; no firm D call. In germline, CDR1 is SGHVS, CDR2 FQNEAQ. The CDR3 consists of 14 residues. The ends were cut back, 4 bases at V and 5 bases at J, with 14 bases in the middle. Here the CDR3 reads CASSSNRASETQYF. The CDR3 DNA reads TGTGCCAGCAGCTCCAATCGGGCTAGTGAGACCCAGTACTTC.

By sample fraction, this clonotype is medium-sized. The chain uses TRBV7-2 and TRBJ1-3; 8 bases are a match to TRBD1. The length of the CDR3 is 14 residues. Germline V gene lookup returns CDR1 SGHTA and CDR2 FQGNSA. Unmatched junction bases numbered 5, after V lost 6 bases and J lost 4 bases. This CDR3 is CASSQTGAGNTIYF. CDR3 bases: TGTGCCAGCAGTCAGACAGGGGCCGGAAACACCATATATTTT.

Comment on this clonotype: Just one base apart from a much larger clone, this may be a read error. V usage is TRBV7-2 and J usage is TRBJ2-1, with D possibly matching TRBD1 (5 bases). Germline CDR1 and CDR2: SGHTA and FQGNSA. The CDR3 runs to 16 residues. This CDR3 reads CAGSSDTTSSYNEQFF. CDR3 in DNA: TGTGCCGGCAGCTCGGACACTACCTCCTCCTACAATGAGCAGTTCTTC.

The chain joins TRBV28 to TRBJ2-7, with 7 positions matching TRBD1. V was clipped by 6 bases and J by 2 bases; unmatched bases: 10. From germline, CDR1 is MDHEN and CDR2 SYDVKM. The CDR3 has 15 amino acids. The CDR3 DNA reads TGTGCCAGCAGACCCAGGACAGGAACGCCCTACGAGCAGTACTTC. Amino acid sequence: CASRPRTGTPYEQYF.

By share of the sample, this clonotype is medium-sized. The rearrangement links TRBV27 to TRBJ2-1; TRBD1 agrees at 7 bases. Unmatched junction bases numbered 10, after V lost 4 bases and J lost 7 bases. There are 15 residues in the CDR3. Germline-derived CDR1 and CDR2 are MNHEY and SMNVEV (reference sequence). The CDR3: CASSSTGTKGNEQFF. The CDR3 nucleotides read TGTGCCAGCAGTTCGACAGGGACAAAAGGGAATGAGCAGTTCTTC.

This clonotype is labeled medium-sized. The chain joins TRBV4-2 to TRBJ1-1; 9 nucleotides agree with TRBD1. Germline V gene data show CDR1 as LGHNA and CDR2 as YNFKEQ. V lost 0 bases to trimming and J lost 12 bases; unmatched junction nucleotides: 11. There are 15 residues in the CDR3. The CDR3 reads CASSQDPGTGYETFF. The CDR3 DNA is TGTGCCAGCAGCCAAGATCCCGGGACAGGGTACGAAACTTTCTTT.

The chain joins TRBV12-3 or TRBV12-4 to TRBJ2-5; 10 positions match TRBD2. The ends lost 6 bases at V and 13 bases at J; junction bases unmatched: 17. This CDR3 region has 15 residues. DNA of the CDR3: TGTGCCAGCAGCTCTCGACTAGCGGGCCAAGAGACTCGGTACTTC. Protein sequence: CASSSRLAGQETRYF.

This clonotype was observed a few times. At one of its ends the junction is not consistent with the germline gene, which may arise from a read error. This chain connects TRBV20-1 to TRBJ2-2, with 12 bases that match TRBD2. Germline CDR1 reads DFQATT; CDR2 reads SNEGSKA (reference sequence). CDR3 length: 19 amino acids. CDR3 in amino acids: CSARLTSPSGRASTGEPFF. CDR3 sequence (DNA): TGCAGTGCTAGACTTACCTCTCCTAGCGGGAGGGCGAGCACCGGGGAGCCGTTTTTT.

This clonotype was recorded many times. J is TRBJ2-7 and V is TRBV16, with TRBD2 matching 13 bases. CDR1 is KGHSY, CDR2 FQNENV, per germline. The CDR3 consists of 15 residues. Trimming at V came to 4 bases and at J to 2 bases, leaving 2 bases not matched to a gene. As DNA, the CDR3 is TGTGCCAGCAGCCTAGGACTAGCGGGAGCCTACGAGCAGTACTTC. Translation gives CASSLGLAGAYEQYF.

This clonotype was observed at least ten times. The V gene is TRBV4-2, the J gene TRBJ1-1; 9 nucleotides line up with TRBD1. J gave up 2 bases and V 2 bases, and 3 bases lay outside the gene matches. The germline CDR1 and CDR2 sequences are LGHNA and YNFKEQ. This CDR3 is 15 amino acids long. The CDR3: CASSQTGGYNTEAFF. The CDR3 region has the DNA TGTGCCAGCAGCCAAACAGGGGGCTACAACACTGAAGCTTTCTTT.

This clonotype was seen ten or more times. The chain couples TRBV5-8 to TRBJ2-5; D is perhaps TRBD2 (6 bases). V lost 2 bases and J lost 2, with 10 bases in between. Germline V gene lookup returns CDR1 SGHTS and CDR2 YDEGEE. CDR3 length equals 14 residues. This CDR3 reads CASSFRDWQETQYF. The CDR3 bases are TGTGCCAGCAGCTTCCGGGACTGGCAAGAGACCCAGTACTTC.

The CDR3 region is CSSSPPGPGRNQPQHF. For the CDR3, the DNA is TGTAGCAGCAGTCCACCTGGTCCGGGTCGTAATCAGCCCCAGCATTTT. The chain employs TRBV12-3 or TRBV12-4 and TRBJ1-5; D not resolved. The CDR3 has 16 residues.

The sample holds one count of this clonotype. In this CDR3 the conserved last residue, phenylalanine or tryptophan, is missing, so a read error is likely. This sequence joins TRBV28 and TRBJ2-7; D remains ambiguous. Trimming pared 3 bases from V and 6 bases from J, leaving 6 bases between. This CDR3 region has 11 residues. Germline V CDR1 and CDR2: MDHEN, SYDVKM. CDR3 nucleotides: TGTGCCAGCAGTTTGTCAGGCGAGCAGTACCTC. It yields the protein CASSLSGEQYL.

Details on this clonotype: Just one base apart from a much larger clone, this may be a read error. This chain links TRBV19 with TRBJ1-5; D not certain. The V and J ends lost 3 bases and 12 bases respectively, with 12 bases between them. This CDR3 has 12 residues. The V gene's germline CDR1 is LNHDA and CDR2 SQIVND (reference sequence). The CDR3 here is CASSIGKRLQHF. In DNA, the CDR3 is TGTGCCAGTAGTATTGGTAAGCGGCTCCAGCATTTT.

This clonotype came up a few times. V gene TRBV5-1 combines with J gene TRBJ1-1, with TRBD1 matching over 7 bases. Germline V lookup: CDR1 SGHRS, CDR2 YFSETQ. This CDR3 comprises 14 residues. V lost 6 bases and J lost 2; bases outside the gene matches: 7. CDR3 loop: CASTSTGANTEAFF. The CDR3 DNA follows: TGCGCCAGCACTTCAACAGGGGCAAACACTGAAGCTTTCTTT.

This clonotype has at least ten counts. The chain employs TRBV7-2 and TRBJ1-5; 7 positions agree with TRBD1. Germline CDR1 is SGHTA and CDR2 is FQGNSA. With 1 base clipped from V and 2 bases from J, the junction kept 8 bases outside the gene matches. This CDR3 is built from 17 residues. CDR3: CASSLVGDREGNQPQHF. CDR3 nucleotide sequence: TGTGCCAGCAGCTTAGTGGGAGACAGGGAGGGCAATCAGCCCCAGCATTTT.

This clonotype is medium-sized (0.01 to 0.1%) within its sample. This sequence joins TRBV6-2 or TRBV6-3 and TRBJ2-5; weak D call: TRBD1 (6 bases). Germline V gene data show CDR1 as MNHEY and CDR2 as SVGEGT. CDR3 length: 13 residues. V was trimmed by 6 bases and J by 5 bases, leaving 13 bases between them. The CDR3 nucleotides are TGTGCCAGCAGACAGGGCTCCAGGGAGACCCAGTACTTC. Protein sequence: CASRQGSRETQYF.